This T cell receptor (beta chain) was retrieved from a study of blood T cell repertoires in COVID-19. Study information: Sites in the United States, Italy and Spain provided acute and convalescent COVID-19 samples. PBMCs, B-cell-depleted T cells, or T cells provided the cDNA or gDNA that made up the material.

As processed by the authors: Amplification from reference gene primers served as the basis for estimated nucleated cell counts. Measured with immunoSEQ multiplex PCR; TCRdb has only the in-frame clones, and not every one. The D gene and trimming were derived from the DNA, and the V and J assignments and clone size from that table. The table includes a few hundred thousand clones, 90% detected once. A Seattle source enrolled patients during active infection and followed them longitudinally. The sample was peripheral blood. The TCR was taken from a woman in her forties or fifties with COVID-19, enrolled during active disease.

Here the CDR3 DNA reads TGTGCCAGCAGCACCAGGACTAGCGGGAGGACCGTCCCCTACAATGAGCAGTTCTTC. Its translation: CASSTRTSGRTVPYNEQFF. The chain is built from TRBV11-3 and TRBJ2-1, with 14 bases identical to TRBD2. V shed 5 bases and J 2 bases; nucleotides not matched to a gene: 11. The germline V gene has CDR1 SGHNT and CDR2 YENEEA. This CDR3 region has 19 residues. Supplemented by reference TRBV11-3 and TRBJ2-1, the full variable domain reads EAGVVQSPRYKIIEKKQPVAFWCNPISGHNTLYWYLQNLGQGPELLIRYENEEAVDDSQLPKDRFSAERLKGVDSTLKIQPAELGDSAVYLCASSTRTSGRTVPYNEQFFGPGTRLTVL.